The next 23 T cell receptor beta chains were all read from a single sample in a study of cytomegalovirus exposure and HLA in healthy donors. With 60 Vbeta and 13 Jbeta primers, the PCR was carried out. The assay was immunoSEQ multiplex PCR, and TCRdb's table has in-frame clones only and misses some. The sample carries about 140,000 clones, roughly three fifths recorded once. The specimen was PBMCs. These receptors came from a male donor in good health and CMV-seronegative.

This clone was counted only a few times. The rearrangement uses TRBV29-1 and TRBJ1-4; no firm D call. Per germline, CDR1 SQVTM and CDR2 ANQGSEA. The CDR3 sequence is 14 residues long. Trimming stripped 3 bases from V and 8 bases from J, with 16 bases between. The CDR3: CSVEVPTAIEKLFF. The DNA for the CDR3 is TGCAGCGTTGAGGTGCCGACTGCAATAGAAAAACTGTTTTTT.

This clone has a handful of counts. For the CDR3, the DNA is TGCGCCAGCAGCTCACGGACTAGCGGGGGCCAAGAGACCCAGTACTTC. It yields the protein CASSSRTSGGQETQYF. The chain joins TRBV5-1 to TRBJ2-5, with 13 positions matching TRBD2. V lost 3 bases, J lost 1 base, and 3 bases stayed unmatched. CDR1 is SGHRS and CDR2 is YFSETQ in the germline V gene. The CDR3 runs to 16 residues.

This clone was recorded only once. This chain uses TRBV11-3 with TRBJ2-3; D is perhaps TRBD2 (6 bases). The CDR3 covers 16 residues. Germline V CDR1 and CDR2: SGHNT, YENEEA. V was clipped by 4 bases and J by 4 bases, with 18 bases between them. The CDR3 region is CASSSSPRASADTQYF. CDR3 DNA sequence: TGTGCCAGCAGCTCCAGCCCCAGGGCTAGCGCAGATACGCAGTATTTT.

The chain is built from TRBV5-1 and TRBJ2-5; possibly TRBD1 for D (6 bases). The CDR3 is 16 residues long. Germline V gives CDR1 SGHRS, CDR2 YFSETQ. V dropped 2 bases and J dropped 5 bases, with 19 bases sitting between them. The CDR3 here is CASSFSPLGGGETQYF. CDR3 coding DNA: TGCGCCAGCAGCTTCTCCCCTCTAGGGGGTGGGGAGACCCAGTACTTC.

The chain links TRBV2 to TRBJ2-3; 7 nucleotides line up with TRBD2. This CDR3 is 14 amino acids long. Germline V lookup: CDR1 SNHLY, CDR2 FYNNEI. J was trimmed by 0 bases and V by 11 bases; bases with no gene match: 8. This CDR3 is CAGDGGSSTDTQYF. In DNA form, the CDR3 reads TGTGCCGGAGACGGGGGGTCTAGCACAGATACGCAGTATTTT.

The CDR3 nucleotides are TGTGCCAGCAGCCCACAGGGAGACACCATATATTTT. Protein sequence: CASSPQGDTIYF. The chain employs TRBV7-8 and TRBJ1-3, with D perhaps TRBD1 (6 bases). V shed 5 bases and J shed 8 bases, with 10 bases lying between them. Germline-derived CDR1 and CDR2 are SGHVS and FQNEAQ. The CDR3 sequence is 12 residues long.

The chain combines TRBV7-6 with TRBJ2-1; 9 bases are shared with TRBD2. The junction had 6 bases not matched to a gene; V was cut back by 1 base and J by 5 bases. CDR1 and CDR2 (germline): SGHVS, FNYEAQ. The CDR3 contains 16 residues. In DNA form, the CDR3 reads TGTGCCAGCAGCTTAGTAGCGGCTAGCGGGGACAATGAGCAGTTCTTC. This sequence encodes CASSLVAASGDNEQFF.

The chain has TRBV28 and TRBJ1-6, with TRBD1 identical over 8 bases. Germline V gene sequence: CDR1 MDHEN, CDR2 SYDVKM. The trim removed 1 base at V and 11 bases at J, leaving 7 bases unmatched. This CDR3 contains 15 residues. The CDR3 sequence: CASSLSRTGTPPLHF. CDR3 in DNA: TGTGCCAGCAGTTTATCTCGGACAGGGACTCCACCCCTCCACTTT.

A few counts support this clone. The CDR3 loop is CASSGIGYSGNTIYF. In nucleotides, the CDR3 is TGTGCCAGCAGTGGGATCGGGTATTCTGGAAACACCATATATTTT. The rearrangement uses TRBV25-1 and TRBJ1-3, with unresolved D. This CDR3 region has 15 residues. Between the trimmed V and J ends, which lost 4 bases and 1 base, there was a span of 11 bases. Germline CDR1 is MGHDK and CDR2 is SYGVNS.

The J gene is TRBJ1-2, the V gene TRBV7-8; D possibly corresponds to TRBD1 (5 bases). The germline V gene encodes CDR1 SGHVS and CDR2 FQNEAQ. V lost 1 base to trimming and J lost 4 bases, with 10 bases between them. The CDR3 runs to 14 residues. CDR3 in DNA: TGTGCCAGCAGCTTAGGGGGCCTGAGCTATGGCTACACCTTC. Translated: CASSLGGLSYGYTF.

The chain carries TRBV5-1 and TRBJ2-2; TRBD1 agrees at 7 bases. Germline trimming cut 4 bases from V and 9 bases from J; bases unmatched to any gene: 6. This CDR3 is 13 amino acids long. Germline CDR1 is SGHRS and CDR2 is YFSETQ. The CDR3 DNA follows: TGCGCCAGCAGCGGCACAGGGGTCCGGGAGCTGTTTTTT. This gives the protein CASSGTGVRELFF.

This clone has a handful of counts. This sequence joins TRBV19 and TRBJ2-5, with 8 nucleotides matching TRBD2. The CDR3 runs to 12 residues. Unmatched junction bases numbered 5, after V lost 10 bases and J lost 4 bases. The V gene's germline CDR1 is LNHDA and CDR2 SQIVND (reference sequence). The CDR3 is CATGGGRETQYF. The CDR3 DNA sequence: TGTGCCACCGGCGGGGGGAGAGAGACCCAGTACTTC.

Note on this clone: This specimen includes other DNA sequences encoding the same CDR3. The genes are TRBV9 and TRBJ2-7; D may be TRBD1 (6 bases). Trimming removed 0 bases at V and 0 bases at J, with 10 bases between. This CDR3 has 15 amino acids. Per germline, CDR1 SGDLS and CDR2 YYNGEE. This CDR3 is CASSVGGLSSYEQYF. The DNA of the CDR3 is TGTGCCAGCAGCGTAGGGGGGCTTAGCTCCTACGAGCAGTACTTC.

The CDR3 coding sequence is TGTGCCAGCAGCCCTGAGTCCGGGGGTATTAAGACAGATACGCAGTATTTT. Amino acids: CASSPESGGIKTDTQYF. This chain links TRBV9 with TRBJ2-3; tentative D call: TRBD2 (6 bases). The V gene's germline CDR1 is SGDLS and CDR2 YYNGEE. The CDR3 is 17 residues long. V lost 4 bases and J lost 3, with 21 bases in between.

This sequence joins TRBV13 and TRBJ2-7; D not certain. The CDR3 has 12 amino acids. Trimming cost V 2 bases and J 2 bases, with 4 bases left between them. CDR1 is PRHDT, CDR2 FYEKMQ, per germline (reference sequence). CDR3 nucleotides: TGTGCCAGCAGCTTATCTACCTACGAGCAGTACTTC. This sequence encodes CASSLSTYEQYF.

The rearrangement links TRBV7-8 to TRBJ2-5; tentative D call: TRBD1 (5 bases). Trimming removed 4 bases from V and 2 bases from J, with 11 bases in between. CDR3 length: 14 amino acids. Per germline, CDR1 SGHVS and CDR2 FQNEAQ. This chain's CDR3 is CASSYRQQQETQYF. Written as DNA, the CDR3 is TGTGCCAGCAGCTACCGACAGCAACAAGAGACCCAGTACTTC.

This clone occurred a few times. The V call is TRBV7-2, the J call TRBJ1-3; TRBD1 matches at 11 bases. Per the germline V gene, CDR1 is SGHTA and CDR2 is FQGNSA. Trimming took 4 bases from V and 4 from J; bases not matched to a gene: 0. The CDR3 sequence is 14 residues long. CDR3 in amino acids: CASSWDRGGNTIYF. CDR3 nucleotide sequence: TGTGCCAGCAGCTGGGACAGGGGGGGAAACACCATATATTTT.

The chain is built from TRBV27 and TRBJ2-5; TRBD2 agrees at 8 bases. V lost 5 bases, J lost 4 bases, and 12 bases stayed unmatched. Germline V gene lookup returns CDR1 MNHEY and CDR2 SMNVEV (reference sequence). This CDR3 has 16 amino acids. DNA of the CDR3: TGTGCCAGCAGTCTCCCGCTGCGGGGGGCGGGAGAGACCCAGTACTTC. Translated: CASSLPLRGAGETQYF.

This chain joins TRBV19 and TRBJ1-1, with TRBD1 matching 7 bases. The CDR3 runs 12 residues. CDR1 and CDR2 (germline): LNHDA, SQIVND (reference sequence). The ends lost 3 bases at V and 8 bases at J; junction bases unmatched: 3. The CDR3 loop is CASSMTGLEAFF. The CDR3 bases are TGTGCCAGTAGTATGACAGGGCTGGAAGCTTTCTTT.

On this clone: One junction end does not reproduce the germline sequence, and a read error may be involved. The genes are TRBV7-3 and TRBJ1-2, with 8 bases matching TRBD1. The length of the CDR3 is 16 residues. Germline CDR1 SGHTA, CDR2 FQGTGA. DNA for the CDR3: TGTGCCAGCAGCTTACCATGGAGGGACAGGCCCTATGGCTACCCCTTC. It is translated as CASSLPWRDRPYGYPF.

The chain employs TRBV28 and TRBJ2-5; D possibly corresponds to TRBD2 (6 bases). Trimming left V 4 bases short and J 5 bases short, with 17 bases between. Germline values: CDR1 MDHEN, CDR2 SYDVKM. The CDR3 sequence is 15 residues long. CDR3 in amino acids: CASSWRPSDMETQYF. In DNA, the CDR3 is TGTGCCAGCAGTTGGAGGCCTAGCGATATGGAGACCCAGTACTTC.

The V and J genes are TRBV7-2 and TRBJ1-6, with unresolved D. Germline CDR1 is SGHTA and CDR2 is FQGNSA. V lost 3 bases and J 9 bases, leaving 18 bases between the germline ends. The CDR3 has 16 residues. The CDR3 spells CASSFVQRAAVSPLHF. DNA of the CDR3: TGTGCCAGCAGCTTTGTACAGCGGGCGGCGGTTTCACCCCTCCACTTT.

This clone showed up just a few times. The chain carries TRBV6-6 and TRBJ1-5; 9 bases fit TRBD1. CDR1 and CDR2 (germline): MNHNY, SVGAGI (reference sequence). The CDR3 runs to 16 residues. V lost 5 bases to trimming and J lost 7 bases; unmatched junction nucleotides: 12. CDR3 nucleotides: TGTGCCAGCAGTCCCGGACAGGGGTCTTGGGGACAGCCCCAGCATTTT. Encoded protein: CASSPGQGSWGQPQHF.